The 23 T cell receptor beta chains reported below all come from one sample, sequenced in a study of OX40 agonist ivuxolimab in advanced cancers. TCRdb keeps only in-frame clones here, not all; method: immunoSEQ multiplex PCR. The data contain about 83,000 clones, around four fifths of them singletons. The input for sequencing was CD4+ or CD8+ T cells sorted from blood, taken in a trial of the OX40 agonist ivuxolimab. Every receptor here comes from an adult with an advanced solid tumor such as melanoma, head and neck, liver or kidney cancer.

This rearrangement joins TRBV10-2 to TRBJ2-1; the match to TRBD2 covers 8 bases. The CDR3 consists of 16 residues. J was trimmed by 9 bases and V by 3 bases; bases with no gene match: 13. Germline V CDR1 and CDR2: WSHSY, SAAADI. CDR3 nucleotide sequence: TGCGCCAGCAGTGATACCGGGACTAGTGGGAGTGGTGAGCAGTTCTTC. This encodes CASSDTGTSGSGEQFF.

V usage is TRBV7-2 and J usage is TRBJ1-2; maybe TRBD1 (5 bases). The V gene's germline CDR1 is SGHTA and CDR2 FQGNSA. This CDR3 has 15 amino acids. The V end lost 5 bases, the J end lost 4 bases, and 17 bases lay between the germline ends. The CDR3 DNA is TGTGCCAGCAGCCCAGACCGGCCAGGGACCTATGGCTACACCTTC. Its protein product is CASSPDRPGTYGYTF.

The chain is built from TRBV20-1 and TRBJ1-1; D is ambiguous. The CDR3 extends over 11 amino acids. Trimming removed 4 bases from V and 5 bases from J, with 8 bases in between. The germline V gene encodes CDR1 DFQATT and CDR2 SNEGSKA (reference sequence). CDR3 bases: TGCAGTGCTACAAAAATAACTGAAGCTTTCTTT. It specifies CSATKITEAFF.

This CDR3 reads CAISETGGGAGELFF. CDR3 DNA: TGTGCCATCAGTGAGACCGGCGGGGGGGCCGGGGAGCTGTTTTTT. The J gene is TRBJ2-2, the V gene TRBV10-3; 9 bases agree with TRBD2. V shed 2 bases and J 6 bases; nucleotides not matched to a gene: 4. The CDR3 has 15 amino acids. Per the germline V gene, CDR1 is ENHRY and CDR2 is SYGVKD.

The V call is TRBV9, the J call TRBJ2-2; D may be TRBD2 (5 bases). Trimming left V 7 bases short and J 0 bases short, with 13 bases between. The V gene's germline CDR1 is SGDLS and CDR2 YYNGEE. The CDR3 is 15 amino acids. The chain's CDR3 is CASAPRGSNTGELFF. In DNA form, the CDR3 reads TGTGCCAGCGCTCCCCGGGGATCGAACACCGGGGAGCTGTTTTTT.

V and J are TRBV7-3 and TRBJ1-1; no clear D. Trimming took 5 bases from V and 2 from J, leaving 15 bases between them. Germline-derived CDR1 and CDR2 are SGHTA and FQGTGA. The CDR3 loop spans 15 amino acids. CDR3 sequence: CASSPGVGRNTEAFF. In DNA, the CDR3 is TGTGCCAGCAGCCCCGGGGTGGGCAGAAACACTGAAGCTTTCTTT.

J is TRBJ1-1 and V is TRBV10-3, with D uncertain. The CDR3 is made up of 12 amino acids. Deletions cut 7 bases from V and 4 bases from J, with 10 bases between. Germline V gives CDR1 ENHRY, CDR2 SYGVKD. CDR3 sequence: CAIKEGITEAFF. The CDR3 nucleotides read TGTGCCATCAAAGAGGGTATCACTGAAGCTTTCTTT.

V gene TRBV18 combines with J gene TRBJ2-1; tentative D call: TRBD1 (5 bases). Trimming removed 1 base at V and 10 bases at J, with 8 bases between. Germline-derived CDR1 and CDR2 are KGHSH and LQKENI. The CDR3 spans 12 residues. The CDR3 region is CASSPQGWEQFF. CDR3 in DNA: TGTGCCAGCTCACCACAGGGGTGGGAGCAGTTCTTC.

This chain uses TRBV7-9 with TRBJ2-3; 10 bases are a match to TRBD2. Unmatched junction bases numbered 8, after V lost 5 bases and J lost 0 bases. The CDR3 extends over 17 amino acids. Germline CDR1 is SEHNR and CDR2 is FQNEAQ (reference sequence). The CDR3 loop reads CASSIKLAGLSTDTQYF. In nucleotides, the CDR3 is TGTGCCAGCAGCATCAAACTAGCGGGGCTGAGCACAGATACGCAGTATTTT. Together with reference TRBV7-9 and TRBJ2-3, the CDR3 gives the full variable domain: DTGVSQNPRHKITKRGQNVTFRCDPISEHNRLYWYRQTLGQGPEFLTYFQNEAQLEKSRLLSDRFSAERPKGSFSTLEIQRTEQGDSAMYLCASSIKLAGLSTDTQYFGPGTRLTVL.

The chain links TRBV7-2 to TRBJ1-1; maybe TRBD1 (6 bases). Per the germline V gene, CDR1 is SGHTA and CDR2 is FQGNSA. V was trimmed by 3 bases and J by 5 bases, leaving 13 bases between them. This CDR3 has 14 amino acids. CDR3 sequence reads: CASSFTGSWTEAFF. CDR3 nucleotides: TGTGCCAGCAGCTTTACAGGGTCATGGACTGAAGCTTTCTTT.

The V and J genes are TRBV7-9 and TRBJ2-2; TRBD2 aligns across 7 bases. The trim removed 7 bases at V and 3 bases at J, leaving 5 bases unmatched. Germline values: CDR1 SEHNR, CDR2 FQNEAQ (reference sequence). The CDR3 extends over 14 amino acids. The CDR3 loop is CASTLGGYTGELFF. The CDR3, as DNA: TGTGCCAGCACCTTGGGAGGGTACACCGGGGAGCTGTTTTTT.

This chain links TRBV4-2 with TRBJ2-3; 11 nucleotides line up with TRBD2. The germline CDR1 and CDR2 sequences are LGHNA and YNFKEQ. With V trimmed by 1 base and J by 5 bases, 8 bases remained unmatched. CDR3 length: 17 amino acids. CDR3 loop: CASSQVVAGGLKDTQYF. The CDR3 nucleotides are TGTGCCAGCAGCCAAGTGGTAGCGGGGGGGCTGAAAGATACGCAGTATTTT.

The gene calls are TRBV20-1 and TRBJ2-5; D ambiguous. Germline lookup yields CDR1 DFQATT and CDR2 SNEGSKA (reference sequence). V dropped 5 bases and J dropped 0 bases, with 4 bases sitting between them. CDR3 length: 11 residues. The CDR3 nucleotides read TGCAGTGCTCTCAACCAAGAGACCCAGTACTTC. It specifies CSALNQETQYF.

This CDR3 reads CASSTTGGAAPLHF. In DNA form, the CDR3 reads TGTGCCAGTAGCACGACAGGGGGCGCAGCACCCCTCCACTTT. V is TRBV19 and J is TRBJ1-6; 10 positions agree with TRBD1. V trimming: 6 bases; J trimming: 11 bases; junction bases outside the gene matches: 7. CDR1 and CDR2 (germline): LNHDA, SQIVND (reference sequence). The CDR3 is made up of 14 amino acids.

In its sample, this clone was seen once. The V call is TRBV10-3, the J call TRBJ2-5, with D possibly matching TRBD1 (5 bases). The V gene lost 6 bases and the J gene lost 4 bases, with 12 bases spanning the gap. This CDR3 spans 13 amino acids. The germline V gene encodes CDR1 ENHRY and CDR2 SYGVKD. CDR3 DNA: TGTGCCATCAGCTCGGGCAGGGCAGAGACCCAGTACTTC. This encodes CAISSGRAETQYF.

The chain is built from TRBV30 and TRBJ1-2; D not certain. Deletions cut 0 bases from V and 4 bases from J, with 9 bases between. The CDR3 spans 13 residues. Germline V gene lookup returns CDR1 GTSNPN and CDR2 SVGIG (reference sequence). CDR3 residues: CAWSVLPGYGYTF. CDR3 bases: TGTGCCTGGAGTGTACTTCCGGGCTATGGCTACACCTTC.

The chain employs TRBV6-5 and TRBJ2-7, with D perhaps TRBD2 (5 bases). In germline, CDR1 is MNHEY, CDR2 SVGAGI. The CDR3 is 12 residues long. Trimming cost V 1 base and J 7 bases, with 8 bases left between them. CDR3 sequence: CASSYYGGEQYF. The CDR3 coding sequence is TGTGCCAGCAGTTACTATGGAGGTGAGCAGTACTTC.

CDR3 nucleotide sequence: TGTGCCAGCAGCTTAGTATCGGGGTTCACTGAAGCTTTCTTT. It specifies CASSLVSGFTEAFF. V and J are TRBV7-2 and TRBJ1-1, with D hard to call. CDR1 is SGHTA and CDR2 is FQGNSA in the germline V gene. This CDR3 spans 14 amino acids. V was trimmed by 1 base and J by 4 bases, leaving 10 bases between them.

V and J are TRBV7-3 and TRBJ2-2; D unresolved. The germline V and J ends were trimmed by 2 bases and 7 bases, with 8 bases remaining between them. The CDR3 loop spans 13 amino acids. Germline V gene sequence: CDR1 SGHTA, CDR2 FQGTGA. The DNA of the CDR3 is TGTGCCAGCAGCTTACGGGCGAACGGGGAGCTGTTTTTT. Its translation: CASSLRANGELFF.

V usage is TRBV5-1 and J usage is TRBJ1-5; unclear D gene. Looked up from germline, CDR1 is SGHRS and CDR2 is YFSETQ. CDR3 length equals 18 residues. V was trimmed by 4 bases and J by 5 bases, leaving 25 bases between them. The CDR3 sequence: CASSPMAPRTSGDQPQHF. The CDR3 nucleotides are TGCGCCAGCAGCCCGATGGCCCCCCGGACGTCGGGCGATCAGCCCCAGCATTTT.

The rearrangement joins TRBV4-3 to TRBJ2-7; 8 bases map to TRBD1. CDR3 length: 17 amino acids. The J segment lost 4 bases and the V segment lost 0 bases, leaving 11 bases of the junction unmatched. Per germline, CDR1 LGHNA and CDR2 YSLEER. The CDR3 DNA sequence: TGCGCCAGCAGCCAAGATGAGGTGAGACAGGGGCCTTACGAGCAGTACTTC. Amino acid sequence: CASSQDEVRQGPYEQYF.

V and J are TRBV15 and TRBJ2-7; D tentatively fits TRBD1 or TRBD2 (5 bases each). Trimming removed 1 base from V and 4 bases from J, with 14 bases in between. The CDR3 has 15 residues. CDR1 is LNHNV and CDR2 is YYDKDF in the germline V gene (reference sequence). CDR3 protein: CATSRAVRDGYEQYF. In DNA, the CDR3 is TGTGCCACCAGCAGAGCCGTCAGGGACGGTTACGAGCAGTACTTC.

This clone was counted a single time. The CDR3 is CASSSGTGGVEKLFF. The CDR3, as DNA: TGTGCCAGTAGTTCCGGGACAGGGGGAGTTGAAAAACTGTTTTTT. The rearrangement uses TRBV19 and TRBJ1-4; 11 nucleotides agree with TRBD1. CDR1 is LNHDA, CDR2 SQIVND, per germline (reference sequence). The junction had 6 bases not matched to a gene; V was cut back by 5 bases and J by 7 bases. CDR3 length: 15 amino acids.